This T cell receptor (beta chain) stems from a study of OX40 agonist ivuxolimab in advanced cancers. The protocol was immunoSEQ multiplex PCR, while the TCRdb copy is restricted to in-frame clones and leaves out a portion. Here the sample spans just under 65,000 clones, 80% to 90% being singletons. General observations from the study: Normalized T-cell clonal expansion was also low in a subset of nonresponders. The average count of expanded clones was higher among CD8+ T cells than among CD4+. Relatively little clonal expansion, among the lowest observed, appeared in partial responders at 0.1-3.0 mg/kg.

This clone came up once. Its antigen is as yet unknown. The material was CD4+ or CD8+ T cells sorted from blood, obtained in a trial of the OX40 agonist ivuxolimab. The TCR comes from an adult with an advanced solid tumor such as melanoma, head and neck, liver or kidney cancer.

CDR3: CASSPFSSETQYF. The DNA for the CDR3 is TGTGCCAGCAGCCCCTTCTCTTCAGAGACCCAGTACTTC. V gene TRBV7-9 combines with J gene TRBJ2-5; D call uncertain. The germline gives CDR1 SEHNR, CDR2 FQNEAQ (reference sequence). The CDR3 runs to 13 residues. Trimming took off 5 bases at V and 4 bases at J, with 11 bases between the two ends.